Sequencing of this T cell receptor beta chain was carried out in a study of T cells in Graves' hyperthyroidism and ophthalmopathy. Study-level findings and limits: Clonotypes that were expanded in thyroid above 0.001 mostly appeared in blood too. Using 13 V-J features, a model discriminated ophthalmopathy from stable hyperthyroidism.

Absence of ophthalmopathy progression within 18 months defined stable Graves' hyperthyroidism. Diagnoses were established using clinical symptoms, serum thyroxine and TRAb, thyroid ultrasound and orbital computed tomography. In germline, CDR1 is LNHDA, CDR2 SQIVND (reference sequence). Between the trimmed V and J ends, which lost 7 bases and 3 bases, there was a span of 12 bases. The CDR3 loop spans 13 amino acids. Ten or more counts support this clonotype. Its antigen is as yet unknown. The source material, RNA transcripts, was used to amplify TCR beta CDR3 regions. When the TCR CDR3 underwent first-round RT-PCR, the HTBI primer set was used. TCRdb independently ran MiXCR on the multiplex PCR reads; one entry per CDR3 protein. The table lists hundreds of thousands of distinct CDR3 sequences, about 35% of them singletons, with less than 40% in the top ten.

This sequence was found in a woman aged 40 to 50 with Graves' hyperthyroidism. V and J are TRBV19 and TRBJ1-2, with D perhaps matching TRBD1 (6 bases). The sample taken for sequencing was blood. The DNA for the CDR3 is TGTGCCAGTACCGTAGACAGGTACTATGGCTACACCTTC. Encoded protein: CASTVDRYYGYTF.